The sequence of this T cell receptor (beta chain) was determined in a study of blood T cell repertoires in COVID-19. Study details: Samples taken during acute and convalescent COVID-19 were collected in the United States, Italy and Spain. The cDNA or gDNA used as material had been derived from T cells, B-cell-depleted T cells, or PBMCs.

Per the original data handling: Nucleated cell number was recorded as an estimate derived from reference gene primer amplification. Profiled with immunoSEQ multiplex PCR; TCRdb holds only in-frame clones, not every one. From that table come the V and J calls and clone size; the DNA was used to work out D and trimming. This sample has about 210,000 clones, with 84% found just once. The CDR3 contains 15 residues. CDR1 and CDR2 (germline): KGHSH, LQKENI. V lost 0 bases and J 2 bases, leaving 11 bases between the germline ends. J is TRBJ2-7 and V is TRBV18; D might be TRBD1 (6 bases). This TCR was recovered from a woman between 50 and 59 years old with active or convalescent COVID-19. The sample taken for sequencing was peripheral blood. CDR3 loop: CASSPPAGTTYEQYF. The CDR3 bases are TGTGCCAGCTCACCACCGGCAGGGACAACCTACGAGCAGTACTTC.